This entry lists 30 T cell receptor beta chains sequenced from one sample in a study of T cell responses to AZD1222 COVID-19 vaccine. Here immunoSEQ multiplex PCR was the method, and the copy in TCRdb shows in-frame clones only, minus some. The sample records about 73,000 clones, 90% being singletons. The sequencing here drew on peripheral blood, taken 28 days after the second AZD1222 dose. Receptors were obtained from an adult who received the AZD1222 COVID-19 vaccine.

This chain links TRBV9 with TRBJ2-1, with 7 bases matching TRBD2. Trimming removed 4 bases from V and 7 bases from J; junction bases left unmatched: 11. The V gene's germline CDR1 is SGDLS and CDR2 YYNGEE. CDR3 length: 15 amino acids. The chain's CDR3 is CASSPRSGGGNEQFF. For the CDR3, the DNA is TGTGCCAGCAGCCCGCGATCGGGGGGAGGGAATGAGCAGTTCTTC. Combining the CDR3 with reference TRBV9 and TRBJ2-1 gives the whole variable domain DSGVTQTPKHLITATGQRVTLRCSPRSGDLSVYWYQQSLDQGLQFLIQYYNGEERAKGNILERFSAQQFPDLHSELNLSSLELGDSALYFCASSPRSGGGNEQFFGPGTRLTVL.

The chain's CDR3 is CASRQGISGANVLTF. In DNA form, the CDR3 reads TGCGCCAGCAGACAGGGCATCTCTGGGGCCAACGTCCTGACTTTC. The J gene is TRBJ2-6, the V gene TRBV5-1; D perhaps matches TRBD1 (6 bases). Trimming cost V 5 bases and J 0 bases, with 9 bases left between them. The V gene's germline CDR1 is SGHRS and CDR2 YFSETQ. The CDR3 is 15 amino acids.

This chain uses TRBV12-3 or TRBV12-4 with TRBJ1-2; D gene ambiguous. The CDR3 is 12 residues long. V lost 6 bases to trimming and J lost 3 bases, with 8 bases between them. CDR3 coding DNA: TGTGCCAGCAGCCGCGGACACTATGGCTACACCTTC. Residues: CASSRGHYGYTF.

This clone has only a few counts. The chain employs TRBV7-8 and TRBJ1-3; the D gene is possibly TRBD1 (5 bases). The germline CDR1 and CDR2 sequences are SGHVS and FQNEAQ. This CDR3 contains 16 residues. The V and J ends lost 3 bases and 11 bases respectively, with 23 bases between them. CDR3 protein: CASSFRRLGGVNAIYF. The CDR3 DNA is TGTGCCAGCAGCTTCCGTCGGCTGGGAGGGGTTAATGCCATATATTTT.

The V call is TRBV19, the J call TRBJ1-1; D may be TRBD1 (6 bases). The V and J ends lost 6 bases and 6 bases respectively, with 14 bases between them. CDR3 length: 13 residues. CDR1 is LNHDA, CDR2 SQIVND, per germline (reference sequence). The CDR3 DNA reads as TGTGCCAGTAGCGACAGGAGGAGGGCTGAAGCTTTCTTT. This gives the protein CASSDRRRAEAFF.

The rearrangement uses TRBV24-1 and TRBJ1-6; D ambiguous. V was pared by 4 bases and J by 0 bases, with 15 bases between. The CDR3 spans 18 residues. CDR1 is KGHDR and CDR2 is SFDVKD in the germline V gene. CDR3 amino acids: CATSELDTESSYNSPLHF. The CDR3 coding sequence is TGTGCCACCAGTGAACTAGACACCGAAAGCTCCTATAATTCACCCCTCCACTTT.

Note on this clone: Sequence at one end of the junction differs from germline and may be a read error. This chain uses TRBV6-6 with TRBJ1-2; 9 positions agree with TRBD1. CDR1 MNHNY and CDR2 SVGAGI come from the germline V gene (reference sequence). The length of the CDR3 is 11 residues. The CDR3 loop is CASSATGGANF. As DNA, the CDR3 is TGTGCCAGCAGTGCAACAGGGGGCGCAAACTTC.

The V gene is TRBV30, the J gene TRBJ2-1; a weak D match, TRBD2 (6 bases). CDR1 and CDR2 from the germline V gene are GTSNPN and SVGIG (reference sequence). The V gene lost 1 base and the J gene lost 10 bases, with 11 bases spanning the gap. This CDR3 has 12 amino acids. CDR3 protein: CAWSGLSGEQFF. Written as DNA, the CDR3 is TGTGCCTGGAGTGGACTAAGCGGGGAGCAGTTCTTC.

The CDR3 spells CAIRSASSDGYTF. In nucleotides, the CDR3 is TGTGCCATCAGGTCAGCCTCTTCGGATGGCTACACCTTC. The chain carries TRBV10-3 and TRBJ1-2; D unclear. Trimming shortened V by 6 bases and J by 6 bases, and 14 bases separated the two germline ends. Looked up from germline, CDR1 is ENHRY and CDR2 is SYGVKD. The CDR3 is made up of 13 amino acids.

The chain is built from TRBV12-3 or TRBV12-4 and TRBJ1-1; possible D gene TRBD1, 5 bases. Trimming pared 6 bases from V and 4 bases from J, leaving 12 bases between. CDR3 length: 13 amino acids. CDR3 DNA: TGTGCCAGCAGATTTGGGGGTGGCACTGAAGCTTTCTTT. It encodes CASRFGGGTEAFF.

This clone was observed a handful of times. The CDR3 sequence: CASTDRDQPQHF. CDR3 nucleotide sequence: TGTGCCAGTACCGACAGGGATCAGCCCCAGCATTTT. The chain joins TRBV19 to TRBJ1-5; 7 bases map to TRBD1. J lost 5 bases, V lost 7 bases, and 2 bases had no gene match. The germline gives CDR1 LNHDA, CDR2 SQIVND (reference sequence). The CDR3 consists of 12 residues.

The chain uses TRBV11-2 and TRBJ2-3; 12 bases map to TRBD2. The V and J ends lost 0 bases and 1 base, in that order; junction bases with no gene match: 5. Germline V gene data show CDR1 as SGHAT and CDR2 as FQNNGV. There are 18 residues in the CDR3. The CDR3 loop reads CASSLDLLAGGGTDTQYF. CDR3 sequence (DNA): TGTGCCAGCAGCTTAGATTTGCTAGCGGGGGGGGGCACAGATACGCAGTATTTT.

Only a few counts were recorded for this clone. The chain couples TRBV13 to TRBJ2-7; possible D gene TRBD2, 5 bases. The germline V gene encodes CDR1 PRHDT and CDR2 FYEKMQ (reference sequence). The V end lost 5 bases, the J end lost 4 bases, and 15 bases lay between the germline ends. The CDR3 is 14 residues long. The DNA of the CDR3 is TGTGCCAGCAGCGGGCGGACGGGGAAGTACGAGCAGTACTTC. Its protein product is CASSGRTGKYEQYF.

The rearrangement uses TRBV7-9 and TRBJ1-5, with D uncertain. Trimming removed 5 bases at V and 3 bases at J, with 8 bases between. Germline lookup yields CDR1 SEHNR and CDR2 FQNEAQ (reference sequence). CDR3 length: 13 residues. The CDR3 nucleotides are TGTGCCAGCAGCATCGGGTCCAATCAGCCCCAGCATTTT. Its translation is CASSIGSNQPQHF.

The genes are TRBV10-1 and TRBJ1-6; 7 bases line up with TRBD1. Looked up from germline, CDR1 is WNHNN and CDR2 is SYGVQD (reference sequence). The V and J ends lost 8 bases and 0 bases, in that order; junction bases with no gene match: 10. This CDR3 region has 17 residues. The CDR3 DNA reads as TGCGCCAGCTCCATCGGACAGGTAAGCTCCTATAATTCACCCCTCCACTTT. Its translation: CASSIGQVSSYNSPLHF.

In its sample, this clone was seen a few times. The J gene is TRBJ2-5, the V gene TRBV6-5, with 7 bases fitting TRBD2. The CDR3 is made up of 13 amino acids. Trimming took 6 bases from V and 6 from J; bases not matched to a gene: 7. Looked up from germline, CDR1 is MNHEY and CDR2 is SVGAGI. The CDR3 DNA sequence: TGTGCCAGCAGCCCCGGACTAGGGAAGACCCAGTACTTC. As protein: CASSPGLGKTQYF.

The chain joins TRBV15 to TRBJ1-5; D is undetermined. Germline CDR1 reads LNHNV; CDR2 reads YYDKDF (reference sequence). The CDR3 is 13 amino acids. Trimming pared 3 bases from V and 3 bases from J, leaving 6 bases between. The CDR3, as DNA: TGTGCCACCAGCAGGGCCCACAATCAGCCCCAGCATTTT. Amino acid sequence: CATSRAHNQPQHF.

The chain has TRBV7-6 and TRBJ2-2, with TRBD2 matching 12 bases. The length of the CDR3 is 20 residues. V shed 1 base, J shed 5 bases, and the junction held 14 bases outside the gene matches. Germline V gene data show CDR1 as SGHVS and CDR2 as FNYEAQ. The CDR3 DNA sequence: TGTGCCAGCAGCTTAGGGACTACGCTAGCGGGGGGGCCGCGGACCGGGGAGCTGTTTTTT. Protein product: CASSLGTTLAGGPRTGELFF. Looking up the rest from reference TRBV7-6 and TRBJ2-2 gives the full variable domain: GAGVSQSPRYKVTKRGQDVALRCDPISGHVSLYWYRQALGQGPEFLTYFNYEAQQDKSGLPNDRFSAERPEGSISTLTIQRTEQRDSAMYRCASSLGTTLAGGPRTGELFFGEGSRLTVL.

This clone was seen just once. The gene calls are TRBV18 and TRBJ2-7, with 8 bases lining up with TRBD1. The germline V gene encodes CDR1 KGHSH and CDR2 LQKENI. The CDR3 runs to 16 residues. Trimming cost V 0 bases and J 2 bases; bases outside gene matches: 6. The CDR3: CASSPPVGQGPYEQYF. For the CDR3, the DNA is TGTGCCAGCTCACCACCGGTTGGACAGGGTCCCTACGAGCAGTACTTC.

This sequence joins TRBV24-1 and TRBJ2-7, with D possibly TRBD2 on 5 matching bases. This CDR3 has 19 residues. V lost 4 bases, J lost 5 bases, and 29 bases lay in between. The germline gives CDR1 KGHDR, CDR2 SFDVKD. In nucleotides, the CDR3 is TGTGCCACCAGTGACTCGGTAGCTGCGGCGGGTGGCGTTACTAACGAGCAGTACTTC. Protein: CATSDSVAAAGGVTNEQYF.

This chain connects TRBV5-1 to TRBJ2-1, with D perhaps matching TRBD2 (6 bases). With 2 bases removed from V and 4 bases from J, the gap between germline ends came to 13 bases. Germline CDR1 reads SGHRS; CDR2 reads YFSETQ. This CDR3 is 15 amino acids long. CDR3 sequence reads: CASSFQAGDYNEQFF. CDR3 coding DNA: TGCGCCAGCAGCTTCCAAGCGGGCGATTACAATGAGCAGTTCTTC. The entire variable domain, with the rest obtained from reference TRBV5-1 and TRBJ2-1, is as follows: KAGVTQTPRYLIKTRGQQVTLSCSPISGHRSVSWYQQTPGQGLQFLFEYFSETQRNKGNFPGRFSGRQFSNSRSEMNVSTLELGDSALYLCASSFQAGDYNEQFFGPGTRLTVL.

The genes are TRBV6-5 and TRBJ1-5; 7 nucleotides match TRBD1. The CDR3 extends over 15 amino acids. V shed 4 bases and J 3 bases; nucleotides not matched to a gene: 6. CDR1 MNHEY and CDR2 SVGAGI come from the germline V gene. CDR3 bases: TGTGCCAGCAGTTTATACAGGGGACCCAATCAGCCCCAGCATTTT. It translates to CASSLYRGPNQPQHF.

J is TRBJ1-5 and V is TRBV24-1; no firm D call. CDR3 length: 12 residues. Deletions cut 4 bases from V and 1 base from J, with 1 base between. Germline CDR1 KGHDR, CDR2 SFDVKD. In DNA form, the CDR3 reads TGTGCCACCAGTGAGAGCAATCAGCCCCAGCATTTT. Amino acids: CATSESNQPQHF.

This clone was seen a single time. The J gene is TRBJ1-3, the V gene TRBV5-1, with D possibly being TRBD1 (5 bases). Between the trimmed V and J ends, which lost 0 bases and 0 bases, there was a span of 7 bases. CDR1 is SGHRS and CDR2 is YFSETQ in the germline V gene. The CDR3 loop spans 15 amino acids. The CDR3 region is CASSLGGSSGNTIYF. DNA of the CDR3: TGCGCCAGCAGCTTGGGGGGGAGCTCTGGAAACACCATATATTTT.

The chain combines TRBV7-3 with TRBJ1-1; 8 bases align to TRBD1. Germline V gene lookup returns CDR1 SGHTA and CDR2 FQGTGA. This CDR3 region has 13 residues. Trimming at V came to 5 bases and at J to 5 bases, leaving 4 bases not matched to a gene. The CDR3 DNA sequence: TGTGCCAGCAGCACACAGGGGGATACTGAAGCTTTCTTT. Amino acid sequence: CASSTQGDTEAFF.

This clone was seen a few times. This rearrangement joins TRBV5-1 to TRBJ2-7, with 9 bases lining up with TRBD1. CDR1 is SGHRS and CDR2 is YFSETQ in the germline V gene. With V trimmed by 0 bases and J by 4 bases, 5 bases remained unmatched. The CDR3 runs to 15 residues. CDR3 sequence (DNA): TGCGCCAGCAGCTTGGTCCGGGACAGGGCTTACGAGCAGTACTTC. This sequence encodes CASSLVRDRAYEQYF.

This clone occurred once. V and J are TRBV18 and TRBJ2-7, with TRBD2 identical over 7 bases. This CDR3 region has 12 residues. V was clipped by 5 bases and J by 9 bases; unmatched bases: 7. From germline, CDR1 is KGHSH and CDR2 LQKENI. The CDR3 coding sequence is TGTGCCAGCTCAGGGGGGGACCTCGTGCAGTACTTC. Amino acids: CASSGGDLVQYF.

This clone appeared a single time. V is TRBV6-5 and J is TRBJ2-2, with D possibly TRBD1 on 6 matching bases. Per the germline V gene, CDR1 is MNHEY and CDR2 is SVGAGI. The CDR3 spans 14 residues. Trimming stripped 7 bases from V and 4 bases from J, with 13 bases between. CDR3 sequence: CASNLQGSTGELFF. The CDR3 DNA sequence: TGTGCCAGCAACCTACAGGGTAGCACCGGGGAGCTGTTTTTT.

The chain uses TRBV27 and TRBJ1-3; maybe TRBD1 (6 bases). This CDR3 has 15 residues. V was clipped by 5 bases and J by 0 bases, with 11 bases between them. Germline V gives CDR1 MNHEY, CDR2 SMNVEV (reference sequence). CDR3 loop: CASSARGHSGNTIYF. The CDR3 coding sequence is TGTGCCAGCAGTGCCCGGGGGCACTCTGGAAACACCATATATTTT.

This clone was detected a few times. In DNA, the CDR3 is TGTGCCAGCTCGGGACAGCAAAATCAGCCCCAGCATTTT. Its protein product is CASSGQQNQPQHF. The chain combines TRBV6-5 with TRBJ1-5, with 7 positions matching TRBD1. Germline V gene data show CDR1 as MNHEY and CDR2 as SVGAGI. V was clipped by 8 bases and J by 4 bases; unmatched bases: 5. The CDR3 runs 13 residues.